This T cell receptor (beta chain) was found in a study of response to subunit inactivated influenza vaccine. TCRdb fed the RT-PCR reads into MiXCR, producing one record per CDR3 protein. The data contain a few hundred thousand distinct CDR3 sequences, 20% to 25% of them singletons. This clonotype was observed a few times. The ends lost 4 bases at V and 11 bases at J; junction bases unmatched: 20. This CDR3 is 17 amino acids long. The TCR originated in a man aged 45-69 years who received an inactivated influenza vaccine. The chain employs TRBV12-3 or TRBV12-4 and TRBJ2-3; 8 nucleotides line up with TRBD2. The sequencing here drew on PBMCs from blood, taken approximately 22 months after vaccination. Here the CDR3 DNA reads TGTGCCAGCAGTTATACTGGTAGCGGGGTTCTCTTCCAGGGGCAGTATTTT. Amino acids: CASSYTGSGVLFQGQYF.